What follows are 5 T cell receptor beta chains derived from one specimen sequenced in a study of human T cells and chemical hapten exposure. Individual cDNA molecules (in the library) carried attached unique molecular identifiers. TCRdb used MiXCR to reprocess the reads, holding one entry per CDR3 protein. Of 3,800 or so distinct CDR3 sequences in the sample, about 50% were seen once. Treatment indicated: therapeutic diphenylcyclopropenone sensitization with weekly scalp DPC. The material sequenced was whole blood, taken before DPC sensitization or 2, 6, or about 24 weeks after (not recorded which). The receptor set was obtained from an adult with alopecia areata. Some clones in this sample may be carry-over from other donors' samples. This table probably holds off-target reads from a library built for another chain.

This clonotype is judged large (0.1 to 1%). CDR3 region: CASSKLAGVFRKTQYF. CDR3 bases: TGTGCCAGCAGCAAGCTAGCGGGGGTCTTCAGAAAGACCCAGTACTTC. V is TRBV12-3 or TRBV12-4 and J is TRBJ2-5, with 10 bases matching TRBD2. V lost 6 bases and J lost 6; bases outside the gene matches: 13. The CDR3 length is 16 residues.

In nucleotides, the CDR3 is TGTGCCAGCGGGTATGGAGGGCCGAACACCGGGGAGCTGTTTTTT. Translating it yields CASGYGGPNTGELFF. V and J are TRBV27 and TRBJ2-2; weak D call: TRBD2 (6 bases). The CDR3 consists of 15 residues. Per the germline V gene, CDR1 is MNHEY and CDR2 is SMNVEV (reference sequence). The germline V and J ends were trimmed by 8 bases and 0 bases, with 13 bases remaining between them.

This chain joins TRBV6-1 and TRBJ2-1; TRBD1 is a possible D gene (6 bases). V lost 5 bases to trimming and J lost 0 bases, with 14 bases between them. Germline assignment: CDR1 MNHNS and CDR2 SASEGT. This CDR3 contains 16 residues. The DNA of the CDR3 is TGTGCCAGCAGTCCCCAACAGGGATTCTCCTACAATGAGCAGTTCTTC. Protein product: CASSPQQGFSYNEQFF.

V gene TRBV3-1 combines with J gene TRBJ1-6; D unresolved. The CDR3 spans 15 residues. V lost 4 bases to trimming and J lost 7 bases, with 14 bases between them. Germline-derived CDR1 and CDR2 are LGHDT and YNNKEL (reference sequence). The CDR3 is CASSPDTWTNSPLHF. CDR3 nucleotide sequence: TGTGCCAGCAGCCCAGACACCTGGACGAATTCACCCCTCCACTTT.

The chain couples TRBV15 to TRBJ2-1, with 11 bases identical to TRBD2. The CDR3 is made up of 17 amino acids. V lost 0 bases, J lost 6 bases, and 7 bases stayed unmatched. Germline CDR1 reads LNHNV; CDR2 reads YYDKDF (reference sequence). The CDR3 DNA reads TGTGCCACCAGCAGAGATAGGGGACTAGCGGCTAGCAATGAGCAGTTCTTC. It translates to CATSRDRGLAASNEQFF.